One and the same sample provided the 14 T cell receptor beta chains below, sequenced in a study of follicular helper T cells after annual influenza vaccination. The time point: 2014-2015 season, 7 days after vaccination. Sequencing was performed with immunoSEQ multiplex PCR; in TCRdb, only in-frame clones are kept and a portion is missing. Here the sample spans about 450 clones, approximately 67% being singletons. This material consisted of CXCR5+ CD38+ circulating T follicular helper cells from blood, taken 7 days after influenza vaccination. Subset denoted: circulating Tfh, non-naive CD4+CXCR5+PD-1+ (ICOS+CD38+ or ICOS-CD38-). Receptors were obtained from an adult who received the influenza vaccine.

This chain links TRBV7-2 with TRBJ1-2, with a weak D call TRBD1 (5 bases). The V gene's germline CDR1 is SGHTA and CDR2 FQGNSA. The germline V and J ends were trimmed by 2 bases and 7 bases, with 14 bases remaining between them. CDR3 size: 14 residues. Here the CDR3 reads CASSLSPGKGGYTF. For the CDR3, the DNA is TGTGCCAGCAGCTTAAGCCCAGGGAAGGGTGGCTACACCTTC.

The chain couples TRBV7-9 to TRBJ2-3; the D call may be TRBD1 or TRBD2 (5 bases each). The CDR3 contains 14 residues. Trimming removed 5 bases at V and 4 bases at J, with 13 bases between. Germline CDR1 reads SEHNR; CDR2 reads FQNEAQ (reference sequence). Written as DNA, the CDR3 is TGTGCCAGCAGCCGGGATGTAGGGGCAGATACGCAGTATTTT. Encoded protein: CASSRDVGADTQYF.

This clone is a singleton in its sample. The chain combines TRBV7-2 with TRBJ2-5, with TRBD2 matching over 11 bases. V was pared by 5 bases and J by 5 bases, with 10 bases of the junction left unmatched. Germline-derived CDR1 and CDR2 are SGHTA and FQGNSA. This CDR3 is built from 16 residues. This chain's CDR3 is CASSPRASGGWETQYF. Here the CDR3 DNA reads TGTGCCAGCAGCCCCCGGGCTAGCGGGGGGTGGGAGACCCAGTACTTC.

This chain joins TRBV5-5 and TRBJ1-1; D remains unclear. Germline-derived CDR1 and CDR2 are SGHKS and YYEKEE (reference sequence). The CDR3 runs 16 residues. The germline V and J ends were trimmed by 2 bases and 4 bases, with 18 bases remaining between them. CDR3 bases: TGTGCCAGCAGCTTTAGGGAGGTGTGGATTAGCACTGAAGCTTTCTTT. The encoded protein is CASSFREVWISTEAFF.

This clone was observed a handful of times. Within the sample, other DNA sequences also encode this same CDR3. The rearrangement links TRBV7-2 to TRBJ2-7, with 9 bases identical to TRBD1. Trimming removed 4 bases from V and 4 bases from J; junction bases left unmatched: 5. Germline CDR1 is SGHTA and CDR2 is FQGNSA. The CDR3 loop spans 14 amino acids. The CDR3 DNA sequence: TGTGCCAGCAGCTCCGGGACAGGGTATTACGAGCAGTACTTC. It codes for CASSSGTGYYEQYF.

This clone has just one count. The genes are TRBV6-4 and TRBJ2-2; D gene ambiguous. Trimming shortened V by 3 bases and J by 1 base, and 6 bases separated the two germline ends. The germline V gene encodes CDR1 MRHNA and CDR2 SNTAGT. The CDR3 has 14 amino acids. This chain's CDR3 is CASSEGLNTGELFF. CDR3 DNA: TGTGCCAGCAGTGAGGGTTTGAACACCGGGGAGCTGTTTTTT.

The DNA for the CDR3 is TGTGCCAGCAGCTTAGCGCAGCGGGGGGGCTACGAGCAGTACTTC. Translation: CASSLAQRGGYEQYF. J is TRBJ2-7 and V is TRBV11-2, with 10 bases aligning to TRBD2. The CDR3 contains 15 residues. With 1 base clipped from V and 3 bases from J, the junction kept 3 bases outside the gene matches. Looked up from germline, CDR1 is SGHAT and CDR2 is FQNNGV.

The chain couples TRBV12-5 to TRBJ2-1, with TRBD2 matching over 12 bases. Looked up from germline, CDR1 is LGHNT and CDR2 is FRNRAP. The junction had 13 bases not matched to a gene; V was cut back by 2 bases and J by 5 bases. This CDR3 is built from 19 residues. The CDR3 spells CASGLRSLAGGSRHNEQFF. The CDR3 DNA reads TGTGCTAGTGGTTTGCGTTCCCTAGCGGGGGGGTCCAGACACAATGAGCAGTTCTTC.

This clone turned up a few times. The rearrangement uses TRBV11-2 and TRBJ2-7, with 7 bases that match TRBD2. This CDR3 has 15 amino acids. The J segment lost 2 bases and the V segment lost 2 bases, leaving 6 bases of the junction unmatched. Germline V gives CDR1 SGHAT, CDR2 FQNNGV. The CDR3 DNA is TGTGCCAGCAGCTTAAATGAGCGGGGTCCCTACGAGCAGTACTTC. Its protein product is CASSLNERGPYEQYF.

V is TRBV5-4 and J is TRBJ2-1, with D possibly TRBD2 on 5 matching bases. V was trimmed by 2 bases and J by 4 bases, leaving 13 bases between them. CDR3 length: 15 residues. The V gene's germline CDR1 is SGHNT and CDR2 YYREEE (reference sequence). CDR3 bases: TGTGCCAGCAGCTTTGGACGAGGGAGATACAATGAGCAGTTCTTC. Protein product: CASSFGRGRYNEQFF.

A word on this clone: Different DNA sequences within this sample yield the same CDR3. The chain uses TRBV12-5 and TRBJ2-5, with D maybe TRBD1 (5 bases). This CDR3 contains 11 residues. Germline CDR1 LGHNT, CDR2 FRNRAP. V was cut by 5 bases and J by 7 bases, with 8 bases left in between. DNA of the CDR3: TGTGCTAGTGGTACAACAGGGACCCAGTACTTC. It is translated as CASGTTGTQYF.

This clone appeared a single time. The chain carries TRBV5-1 and TRBJ2-3, with 9 bases matching TRBD1. The CDR3 is made up of 16 amino acids. V gave up 4 bases and J gave up 3 bases; unmatched junction bases: 9. The germline V gene has CDR1 SGHRS and CDR2 YFSETQ. The CDR3 DNA reads TGCGCCAGCAGCCTAGGACAGGGGAGTGTGACAGATACGCAGTATTTT. Protein sequence: CASSLGQGSVTDTQYF. The full variable domain, its missing parts supplied by reference TRBV5-1 and TRBJ2-3, is KAGVTQTPRYLIKTRGQQVTLSCSPISGHRSVSWYQQTPGQGLQFLFEYFSETQRNKGNFPGRFSGRQFSNSRSEMNVSTLELGDSALYLCASSLGQGSVTDTQYFGPGTRLTVL.

CDR3 bases: TGCGCCAGCAGCGAAAGGGGAACGACCTACGAGCAGTACTTC. Protein: CASSERGTTYEQYF. The V call is TRBV4-1, the J call TRBJ2-7; weak D call: TRBD1 (5 bases). V lost 5 bases and J 2 bases, leaving 13 bases between the germline ends. The CDR3 length is 14 residues. Per germline, CDR1 MGHRA and CDR2 YSYEKL.

The chain carries TRBV6-6 and TRBJ1-1, with TRBD1 matching 8 bases. V was pared by 7 bases and J by 1 base, with 5 bases of the junction left unmatched. The germline CDR1 and CDR2 sequences are MNHNY and SVGAGI (reference sequence). This CDR3 has 14 amino acids. CDR3: CASIDRGGNTEAFF. CDR3 nucleotide sequence: TGTGCCAGCATCGACAGGGGTGGGAACACTGAAGCTTTCTTT.